A selection of T cell receptor beta chains follows, all from one sample in a study of blood T cell repertoires in COVID-19. Assay: immunoSEQ multiplex PCR; the TCRdb copy retains only in-frame clones and omits some. The table has a few hundred thousand clones, 80% to 90% seen once. The sample consisted of PBMCs or T cells enriched from blood (not recorded which). The receptors were sampled from a woman between 40 and 55 years old with acute COVID-19. Both conserved end residues are part of each CDR3. Fields, in order: V gene, J gene, clone size, D gene, CDR3 protein, CDR3 DNA. The D gene is left open where the match is weak. Clone size, where shown, is once, few, many, or a class for clones that have expanded.

V: TRBV12-3/TRBV12-4
J: TRBJ1-2
size: .
D: .
CDR3: CASRGRGSYGYTF
DNA: TGTGCCAGCAGGGGGAGGGGCTCCTATGGCTACACCTTC

V: TRBV10-3
J: TRBJ1-6
size: .
D: TRBD1
CDR3: CAISDTPGQGASPLHF
DNA: TGTGCCATCAGTGACACCCCCGGACAGGGAGCTTCACCCCTCCACTTT

V: TRBV2
J: TRBJ1-5
size: .
D: .
CDR3: CASRLGGGGPQPQHF
DNA: TGTGCCAGCAGGTTGGGAGGGGGTGGTCCTCAGCCCCAGCATTTT

V: TRBV6-5
J: TRBJ1-5
size: .
D: .
CDR3: CASSYPGGPQHF
DNA: TGTGCCAGCAGTTACCCCGGGGGGCCCCAGCATTTT

V: TRBV4-2
J: TRBJ2-1
size: .
D: TRBD2
CDR3: CASSQGLADYNEQFF
DNA: TGTGCCAGCAGCCAAGGACTAGCGGATTACAATGAGCAGTTCTTC

V: TRBV30
J: TRBJ2-5
size: .
D: TRBD2
CDR3: CALIAGGQETQYF
DNA: TGTGCCTTAATAGCGGGAGGTCAAGAGACCCAGTACTTC

V: TRBV6-5
J: TRBJ2-1
size: .
D: .
CDR3: CASSYDSSYNEQFF
DNA: TGTGCCAGCAGTTACGACAGTTCCTACAATGAGCAGTTCTTC

V: TRBV5-6
J: TRBJ2-6
size: .
D: .
CDR3: CASSSRQTGANVLTF
DNA: TGTGCCAGCAGCTCGCGACAGACTGGGGCCAACGTCCTGACTTTC

V: TRBV3-1/TRBV3-2
J: TRBJ2-7
size: few
D: TRBD2
CDR3: CASSQDLTSGVYEQYF
DNA: TGTGCCAGCAGCCAAGACTTGACTAGCGGGGTCTACGAGCAGTACTTC

V: TRBV7-8
J: TRBJ2-7
size: .
D: TRBD1
CDR3: CASSLGQGLSYEQYF
DNA: TGTGCCAGCAGCTTAGGACAGGGGCTCTCCTACGAGCAGTACTTC

V: TRBV16
J: TRBJ1-2
size: .
D: .
CDR3: CASSQSQGTWYGYTF
DNA: TGTGCCAGCAGCCAATCTCAGGGGACCTGGTATGGCTACACCTTC

V: TRBV14
J: TRBJ2-7
size: .
D: .
CDR3: CASSQDRTELYEQYF
DNA: TGTGCCAGCAGCCAAGATCGGACAGAACTCTACGAGCAGTACTTC

V: TRBV4-2
J: TRBJ2-3
size: .
D: .
CDR3: CASSPSGGRSDTQYF
DNA: TGTGCCAGCAGCCCTTCTGGCGGTCGATCAGATACGCAGTATTTT

V: TRBV18
J: TRBJ2-5
size: .
D: .
CDR3: CASSAGETQYF
DNA: TGTGCCAGCTCAGCAGGAGAGACCCAGTACTTC

V: TRBV12-3/TRBV12-4
J: TRBJ1-2
size: .
D: .
CDR3: CASSREGVGGYTF
DNA: TGTGCCAGCAGCAGAGAGGGGGTGGGCGGCTACACCTTC

V: TRBV6-2/TRBV6-3
J: TRBJ2-7
size: once
D: .
CDR3: CASSYPGLTPRHEQYF
DNA: TGTGCCAGCAGTTACCCCGGACTGACGCCAAGGCACGAGCAGTACTTC

V: TRBV9
J: TRBJ2-7
size: .
D: TRBD2
CDR3: CASSVGGTSRTYEQYF
DNA: TGTGCCAGCAGCGTTGGGGGGACTAGCCGAACCTACGAGCAGTACTTC

V: TRBV6-1
J: TRBJ1-2
size: .
D: TRBD1
CDR3: CASSDTDRVYGYTF
DNA: TGTGCCAGCAGTGACACGGACAGGGTTTATGGCTACACCTTC

V: TRBV28
J: TRBJ1-2
size: .
D: TRBD1
CDR3: CASSPGTGGLNYGYTF
DNA: TGTGCCAGCAGCCCCGGGACAGGGGGCCTTAACTATGGCTACACCTTC

V: TRBV4-2
J: TRBJ2-3
size: .
D: .
CDR3: CASSQEGATSSVTQYF
DNA: TGTGCCAGCAGCCAAGAGGGGGCGACTAGCAGCGTTACGCAGTATTTT

V: TRBV30
J: TRBJ2-2
size: .
D: .
CDR3: CAWSVSGELFF
DNA: TGTGCCTGGAGTGTATCTGGGGAGCTGTTTTTT

V: TRBV27
J: TRBJ2-2
size: once
D: TRBD1
CDR3: CASSLRQGAITGELFF
DNA: TGTGCCAGCAGTTTACGGCAGGGGGCAATCACCGGGGAGCTGTTTTTT

V: TRBV28
J: TRBJ2-7
size: .
D: TRBD2
CDR3: CASTLLSGSGEQYF
DNA: TGTGCCAGCACCCTACTGAGCGGGAGTGGCGAGCAGTACTTC

V: TRBV9
J: TRBJ2-1
size: .
D: TRBD2
CDR3: CASSYTSGRDEQFF
DNA: TGTGCCAGCAGTTACACTAGCGGGAGGGATGAGCAGTTCTTC

V: TRBV21-1
J: TRBJ2-3
size: .
D: .
CDR3: CASRMGSTDTQYF
DNA: TGTGCCAGCAGAATGGGCAGCACAGATACGCAGTATTTT

V: TRBV5-6
J: TRBJ2-5
size: .
D: .
CDR3: CASSLGPPGPELETQYF
DNA: TGTGCCAGCAGCTTGGGTCCACCGGGTCCCGAGTTAGAGACCCAGTACTTC

V: TRBV27
J: TRBJ2-7
size: .
D: TRBD1
CDR3: CASSSHGTGGFYEQYF
DNA: TGTGCCAGCAGTTCCCACGGGACAGGGGGGTTCTACGAGCAGTACTTC

V: TRBV30
J: TRBJ1-5
size: .
D: .
CDR3: CAWSGSGNQPQHF
DNA: TGTGCCTGGAGTGGATCAGGGAACCAGCCCCAGCATTTT

V: TRBV25-1
J: TRBJ2-1
size: .
D: .
CDR3: CASSMSEQFF
DNA: TGTGCCAGCAGCATGAGTGAGCAGTTCTTC

V: TRBV29-1
J: TRBJ1-1
size: .
D: .
CDR3: CSVEDRTDPYTEAFF
DNA: TGCAGCGTTGAAGACCGGACAGACCCTTACACTGAAGCTTTCTTT

V: TRBV2
J: TRBJ1-3
size: .
D: .
CDR3: CASGVGGVFGNTIYF
DNA: TGTGCCAGCGGGGTAGGGGGAGTTTTTGGAAACACCATATATTTT

V: TRBV9
J: TRBJ2-7
size: .
D: TRBD2
CDR3: CASSANLAGGWDEQYF
DNA: TGTGCCAGCAGCGCAAATCTAGCGGGAGGGTGGGACGAGCAGTACTTC

V: TRBV6-2/TRBV6-3
J: TRBJ1-4
size: .
D: .
CDR3: CASSYQGSTRGKLFF
DNA: TGTGCCAGCAGTTACCAGGGGTCCACCCGTGGAAAACTGTTTTTT

V: TRBV28
J: TRBJ2-1
size: .
D: .
CDR3: CASSSYNEQFF
DNA: TGTGCCTCGAGCTCCTACAATGAGCAGTTCTTC

V: TRBV15
J: TRBJ2-1
size: once
D: TRBD2
CDR3: CATSRRKREGLNEQFF
DNA: TGTGCCACCAGCAGAAGGAAGCGGGAGGGCCTCAATGAGCAGTTCTTC

V: TRBV28
J: TRBJ2-7
size: .
D: .
CDR3: CASSSLGLAYEQYF
DNA: TGTGCCAGCAGTTCGCTAGGACTGGCCTACGAGCAGTACTTC

V: TRBV15
J: TRBJ1-1
size: .
D: .
CDR3: CATSRTKNTEAFF
DNA: TGTGCCACCAGCAGAACAAAGAACACTGAAGCTTTCTTT

V: TRBV9
J: TRBJ2-6
size: once
D: TRBD1
CDR3: CASSVIPGQGVAGANVLTF
DNA: TGTGCCAGCAGCGTGATACCGGGACAGGGAGTCGCTGGGGCCAACGTCCTGACTTTC

V: TRBV2
J: TRBJ2-5
size: few
D: TRBD1
CDR3: CASSGYRGPGETQYF
DNA: TGTGCCAGCAGTGGGTACAGGGGGCCGGGGGAGACCCAGTACTTC

V: TRBV11-3
J: TRBJ1-5
size: .
D: .
CDR3: CASSLWAGDQPQHF
DNA: TGTGCCAGCAGCTTATGGGCGGGAGATCAGCCCCAGCATTTT

V: TRBV6-5
J: TRBJ2-7
size: .
D: TRBD2
CDR3: CASSPSGLAYEQYF
DNA: TGTGCCAGCAGTCCCTCGGGACTAGCCTACGAGCAGTACTTC

V: TRBV18
J: TRBJ2-1
size: .
D: .
CDR3: CASSPQGGSSYNEQFF
DNA: TGTGCCAGCTCACCACAGGGGGGGAGCTCCTACAATGAGCAGTTCTTC

V: TRBV5-6
J: TRBJ1-2
size: .
D: .
CDR3: CASSCSGTWCGYTF
DNA: TGTGCCAGCAGCTGCAGCGGTACTTGGTGTGGCTACACCTTC

V: TRBV11-1
J: TRBJ2-1
size: once
D: .
CDR3: CASSFWQDEQFF
DNA: TGTGCCAGCAGCTTTTGGCAGGATGAGCAGTTCTTC

V: TRBV10-1
J: TRBJ2-1
size: few
D: TRBD2
CDR3: CASRGTSGKAGEQFF
DNA: TGCGCCAGCAGGGGGACTAGCGGGAAGGCCGGGGAGCAGTTCTTC

V: TRBV7-8
J: TRBJ2-1
size: .
D: TRBD2
CDR3: CASSSGLARHNEQFF
DNA: TGTGCCAGCAGCTCCGGACTAGCAAGGCACAATGAGCAGTTCTTC

V: TRBV18
J: TRBJ1-4
size: .
D: TRBD1
CDR3: CASSPGDRGGEKLFF
DNA: TGTGCCAGCTCACCGGGGGACAGGGGAGGAGAAAAACTGTTTTTT

V: TRBV19
J: TRBJ2-1
size: .
D: TRBD2
CDR3: CASSMRLAGGTSDEQFF
DNA: TGTGCCAGTAGCATGCGACTAGCGGGAGGAACAAGCGATGAGCAGTTCTTC

V: TRBV20-1
J: TRBJ2-7
size: .
D: .
CDR3: CSASTPVRNPYEQYF
DNA: TGCAGTGCTAGTACCCCTGTTAGAAACCCCTACGAGCAGTACTTC

V: TRBV9
J: TRBJ2-7
size: .
D: TRBD2
CDR3: CASSVDGGRSEQYF
DNA: TGTGCCAGCAGCGTAGATGGCGGGAGGAGCGAGCAGTACTTC

V: TRBV28
J: TRBJ1-6
size: .
D: TRBD1
CDR3: CASRGAGQGKSSPLHF
DNA: TGTGCCAGCAGGGGGGCCGGACAGGGTAAAAGTTCACCCCTCCACTTT

V: TRBV29-1
J: TRBJ2-1
size: .
D: TRBD2
CDR3: CSVEGSGRASSYNEQFF
DNA: TGCAGCGTTGAAGGTAGCGGGAGGGCCAGCTCCTACAATGAGCAGTTCTTC

V: TRBV3-1/TRBV3-2
J: TRBJ1-1
size: .
D: .
CDR3: CASSQSHGGVSAFF
DNA: TGTGCCAGCAGCCAATCGCATGGAGGGGTTTCCGCTTTCTTT

V: TRBV24-1
J: TRBJ2-5
size: .
D: .
CDR3: CATSDTQGGETQYF
DNA: TGTGCCACCAGTGATACTCAGGGAGGAGAGACCCAGTACTTC